This T cell receptor (beta chain) was sequenced for a study of CXCR3-negative and CXCR3-positive naive CD8 T cells. The CDR3 totals 15 residues. The V gene's germline CDR1 is MNHEY and CDR2 SVGEGT. The authors made the TRB cDNA libraries by 5' RACE using UMI labels. TCRdb reprocessed the 5' RACE reads; each CDR3 protein has one entry and no DNA is given. The sample includes around 140,000 distinct CDR3 sequences. Sequencing was performed on naive CXCR3- CD8+ T cells from blood. Sample subset: CD45RO-CCR7+CD27+CD95- naive CD8+ T cells lacking CXCR3 (TNR3-). The V call is TRBV6-2 or TRBV6-3, the J call TRBJ2-7; the D gene TCRdb calls, TRBD2, cannot be checked with no DNA. The sequence derives from a human donor in good health. Some clones in this sample may be carry-over from other donors' samples. CDR3 in amino acids: CASSYTSGTTYEQYF.